The 9 T cell receptor beta chains given below trace back to one sample, sequenced in a study of T cells in Graves' hyperthyroidism and ophthalmopathy. RNA transcripts served as the template for amplifying TCR beta CDR3 regions. First-round RT-PCR of the TCR CDR3 relied on the HTBI primer set. TCRdb called the multiplex PCR reads again in MiXCR, with one record for every CDR3 protein. The repertoire holds some 650,000 distinct CDR3 sequences, with about a sixth as singletons. Input material: blood. The receptors derive from a woman between 40 and 55 years old with Graves' ophthalmopathy.

Many counts were recorded for this clonotype. The chain combines TRBV28 with TRBJ2-7, with unresolved D. CDR3 length equals 14 residues. The germline V and J ends were trimmed by 1 base and 2 bases, with 9 bases remaining between them. Germline V gene data show CDR1 as MDHEN and CDR2 as SYDVKM. DNA for the CDR3: TGTGCCAGCAGTTTATCATACGGAACCTACGAGCAGTACTTC. This gives the protein CASSLSYGTYEQYF.

The genes are TRBV5-6 and TRBJ2-1; D ambiguous. Germline V gene data show CDR1 as SGHDT and CDR2 as YYEEEE. This CDR3 spans 13 amino acids. With 1 base removed from V and 12 bases from J, the gap between germline ends came to 14 bases. CDR3 DNA: TGTGCCAGCAGCTTGAGGACCCGTCCACCGCAGTTCTTC. Translating gives CASSLRTRPPQFF.

This clonotype occurred many times. The rearrangement joins TRBV7-9 to TRBJ1-2; D gene uncertain. V was clipped by 3 bases and J by 5 bases, with 13 bases between them. Germline values: CDR1 SEHNR, CDR2 FQNEAQ (reference sequence). This CDR3 contains 14 residues. The CDR3 sequence: CASSFSQAVYGYTF. The CDR3 DNA reads as TGTGCCAGCAGCTTCTCCCAGGCGGTTTATGGCTACACCTTC.

This clonotype was counted ten times or more. V gene TRBV2 combines with J gene TRBJ1-5; D ambiguous. V shed 4 bases and J shed 3 bases, with 7 bases lying between them. The length of the CDR3 is 13 residues. Germline loops: CDR1 SNHLY, CDR2 FYNNEI. CDR3 amino acids: CASSGELNQPQHF. CDR3 in DNA: TGTGCCAGCAGTGGAGAGCTCAATCAGCCCCAGCATTTT.

The chain uses TRBV19 and TRBJ1-2; D perhaps matches TRBD1 (5 bases). Germline V lookup: CDR1 LNHDA, CDR2 SQIVND (reference sequence). The CDR3 sequence is 12 residues long. Trimming removed 1 base at V and 6 bases at J, with 6 bases between. In nucleotides, the CDR3 is TGTGCCAGTAGTATAGGACAGAATGGCTACACCTTC. It encodes CASSIGQNGYTF.

The sample holds many counts of this clonotype. This sequence joins TRBV7-9 and TRBJ2-5, with TRBD1 matching over 8 bases. With 6 bases clipped from V and 4 bases from J, the junction kept 7 bases outside the gene matches. The length of the CDR3 is 14 residues. Germline lookup yields CDR1 SEHNR and CDR2 FQNEAQ (reference sequence). The CDR3 DNA reads as TGTGCCAGCAGTTTAACAGGGGGAGGAGAGACCCAGTACTTC. It is translated as CASSLTGGGETQYF.

This chain joins TRBV30 and TRBJ2-2; D call uncertain. The length of the CDR3 is 13 residues. Germline V CDR1 and CDR2: GTSNPN, SVGIG (reference sequence). With 5 bases removed from V and 7 bases from J, the gap between germline ends came to 14 bases. Here the CDR3 reads CAWQPQPIGELFF. CDR3 bases: TGTGCCTGGCAGCCTCAGCCGATCGGGGAGCTGTTTTTT.

This clonotype was picked up many times. J is TRBJ2-5 and V is TRBV20-1; D may be TRBD2 (7 bases). Trimming took off 0 bases at V and 2 bases at J, with 19 bases between the two ends. CDR1 is DFQATT, CDR2 SNEGSKA, per germline (reference sequence). This CDR3 spans 17 amino acids. CDR3 protein: CSARDGRGQGWQETQYF. The CDR3 bases are TGCAGTGCTAGAGATGGGAGGGGCCAGGGGTGGCAAGAGACCCAGTACTTC.

The gene calls are TRBV19 and TRBJ1-3; tentatively, D is TRBD1 (5 bases). From germline, CDR1 is LNHDA and CDR2 SQIVND (reference sequence). Trimming removed 5 bases from V and 8 bases from J, with 19 bases in between. The CDR3 length is 15 residues. CDR3 in amino acids: CASSPSAGLADTIYF. The DNA for the CDR3 is TGTGCCAGTAGTCCCAGTGCGGGACTTGCCGACACCATATATTTT.